Shown below are 28 T cell receptor beta chains from a single sample sequenced in a study of T cell responses to AZD1222 COVID-19 vaccine listed by TCRdb under 2021. Explained via the paper, the time point label denotes: baseline before first vaccination. The treatment or condition label for this specimen denotes: meningococcal conjugate vaccine given as trial control. Library creation used the immunoSEQ multiplex PCR assay. Here the immuneACCESS table is served through TCRdb, limited to in-frame sequences with V and J called. Missing clones are a known gap in these copies; in checked studies unresolved V genes cover under half, and the rest lacks a known reason. This sample holds around 180,000 clones; over 70% were observed only once. The leading ten clones occupy about 2.5% of the sample. Sequenced material: peripheral blood, taken on day 0 of MenACWY control vaccination. Receptors originate from an adult in good health.

CDR3 sequence: CASSKFQYNQPQHF. The CDR3 DNA reads TGTGCCAGCTCGAAGTTCCAGTACAATCAGCCCCAGCATTTT. The J gene is TRBJ1-5, the V gene TRBV27; D is unclear. Germline V gene lookup returns CDR1 MNHEY and CDR2 SMNVEV (reference sequence). The CDR3 runs to 14 residues. V was shortened by 8 bases and J by 3 bases, with 14 bases between the two germline ends.

In its sample, this clone was seen once. This sequence joins TRBV3-1 (or the pseudogene TRBV3-2) and TRBJ1-2; D not certain. CDR1 is LGHDT, CDR2 YNNKEL, per germline (reference sequence). Trimming removed 1 base at V and 4 bases at J, with 4 bases between. The CDR3 loop spans 12 amino acids. CDR3 sequence (DNA): TGTGCCAGCAGCCAAGTTACCTATGGCTACACCTTC. Residues: CASSQVTYGYTF.

The chain combines TRBV5-6 with TRBJ2-7; 8 positions agree with TRBD1. This CDR3 has 17 residues. V lost 5 bases, J lost 7 bases, and 20 bases stayed unmatched. CDR1 SGHDT and CDR2 YYEEEE come from the germline V gene. CDR3 sequence reads: CASRLGGTRGPSMEQYF. As DNA, the CDR3 is TGTGCCAGCAGGCTTGGGGGGACCAGGGGGCCGTCTATGGAGCAGTACTTC.

This clone has just a few counts. This rearrangement joins TRBV19 to TRBJ2-2; possible D gene TRBD2, 6 bases. CDR1 is LNHDA, CDR2 SQIVND, per germline (reference sequence). Trimming left V 7 bases short and J 5 bases short, with 11 bases between. The CDR3 is 13 residues long. The CDR3, as DNA: TGTGCCAGTAAGGCGGGACGAACCGGGGAGCTGTTTTTT. Translation: CASKAGRTGELFF.

This clone was seen once. The rearrangement joins TRBV2 to TRBJ2-7; D is undetermined. The V gene lost 7 bases and the J gene lost 2 bases, with 15 bases spanning the gap. CDR3 length equals 14 residues. The germline CDR1 and CDR2 sequences are SNHLY and FYNNEI. CDR3 coding DNA: TGTGCCAGCAAGGGCGAGTGGAGCACCTACGAGCAGTACTTC. This translates into CASKGEWSTYEQYF.

V is TRBV6-1 and J is TRBJ2-7; TRBD1 matches 8 bases. Trimming took 2 bases from V and 0 from J; bases not matched to a gene: 3. The germline CDR1 and CDR2 sequences are MNHNS and SASEGT. The CDR3 is 15 residues long. CDR3 residues: CASSERQGSSYEQYF. CDR3 DNA: TGTGCCAGCAGTGAAAGACAGGGGAGCTCCTACGAGCAGTACTTC.

The J gene is TRBJ2-1, the V gene TRBV6-4, with D tentatively TRBD2 (5 bases). CDR1 MRHNA and CDR2 SNTAGT come from the germline V gene. This CDR3 has 14 residues. The V gene lost 2 bases and the J gene lost 6 bases, with 11 bases spanning the gap. The CDR3 sequence is CASSDGGLSNEQFF. The CDR3 DNA sequence: TGTGCCAGCAGTGACGGCGGGCTGAGCAATGAGCAGTTCTTC.

The gene calls are TRBV7-9 and TRBJ2-1; D perhaps matches TRBD2 (6 bases). The germline gives CDR1 SEHNR, CDR2 FQNEAQ (reference sequence). V lost 3 bases and J lost 9, with 15 bases in between. This CDR3 comprises 14 residues. The CDR3, as DNA: TGTGCCAGCAGCTTGCCGGGAGATACCGGTGAGCAGTTCTTC. As protein: CASSLPGDTGEQFF.

The chain uses TRBV7-9 and TRBJ2-1; possibly TRBD1 for D (5 bases). The CDR3 totals 13 residues. The germline V gene has CDR1 SEHNR and CDR2 FQNEAQ (reference sequence). Trimming shortened V by 8 bases and J by 4 bases, and 12 bases separated the two germline ends. CDR3 protein: CASAVRQYNEQFF. In DNA, the CDR3 is TGTGCCAGCGCCGTCAGACAGTACAATGAGCAGTTCTTC.

The rearrangement links TRBV18 to TRBJ2-2; a weak D match, TRBD2 (6 bases). Per germline, CDR1 KGHSH and CDR2 LQKENI. The CDR3 length is 14 residues. Trimming pared 0 bases from V and 5 bases from J, leaving 7 bases between. The CDR3 DNA sequence: TGTGCCAGCTCACCACCCCGGGGGACCGGGGAGCTGTTTTTT. This translates into CASSPPRGTGELFF.

This chain's CDR3 is CASSAKGHEQFF. CDR3 DNA sequence: TGTGCCAGTAGTGCTAAGGGCCATGAGCAGTTCTTC. The chain uses TRBV19 and TRBJ2-1; no clear D gene. V dropped 5 bases and J dropped 8 bases, with 10 bases sitting between them. The CDR3 is 12 amino acids. The germline gives CDR1 LNHDA, CDR2 SQIVND (reference sequence). The whole variable domain, remainder taken from reference TRBV19 and TRBJ2-1, is DGGITQSPKYLFRKEGQNVTLSCEQNLNHDAMYWYRQDPGQGLRLIYYSQIVNDFQKGDIAEGYSVSREKKESFPLTVTSAQKNPTAFYLCASSAKGHEQFFGPGTRLTVL.

This rearrangement joins TRBV7-9 to TRBJ1-3; maybe TRBD1 (5 bases). Per the germline V gene, CDR1 is SEHNR and CDR2 is FQNEAQ (reference sequence). Trimming took 5 bases from V and 0 from J, leaving 14 bases between them. The CDR3 contains 16 residues. The CDR3 bases are TGTGCCAGCAGCCCAGAGGGGCCCCGCTCTGGAAACACCATATATTTT. Its translation is CASSPEGPRSGNTIYF.

This rearrangement joins TRBV20-1 to TRBJ1-2, with a possible D match to TRBD1 (5 bases). In germline, CDR1 is DFQATT, CDR2 SNEGSKA (reference sequence). The ends were cut back, 3 bases at V and 3 bases at J, with 8 bases in the middle. This CDR3 comprises 12 residues. This CDR3 reads CSASGGDYGYTF. The CDR3 nucleotides are TGCAGTGCTAGTGGAGGGGACTATGGCTACACCTTC.

The chain uses TRBV10-2 and TRBJ2-1; 8 positions agree with TRBD2. From germline, CDR1 is WSHSY and CDR2 SAAADI. Trimming removed 4 bases from V and 3 bases from J; junction bases left unmatched: 5. The CDR3 spans 15 residues. CDR3 sequence reads: CASSVASGSYNEQFF. CDR3 coding DNA: TGCGCCAGCAGTGTAGCCAGCGGGAGCTACAATGAGCAGTTCTTC.

V is TRBV2 and J is TRBJ2-3, with D possibly being TRBD2 (5 bases). This CDR3 comprises 19 residues. V lost 2 bases and J 6 bases, leaving 27 bases between the germline ends. Germline lookup yields CDR1 SNHLY and CDR2 FYNNEI. CDR3 region: CASSELKRPGPARGDTQYF. CDR3 sequence (DNA): TGTGCCAGCAGTGAATTGAAGCGCCCCGGACCCGCCCGAGGGGATACGCAGTATTTT.

The chain is built from TRBV30 and TRBJ2-7, with D perhaps TRBD2 (5 bases). V shed 1 base and J shed 3 bases, with 7 bases lying between them. Germline CDR1 GTSNPN, CDR2 SVGIG (reference sequence). This CDR3 has 12 residues. The CDR3 region is CAWSGGYYEQYF. As DNA, the CDR3 is TGTGCCTGGAGTGGCGGGTACTACGAGCAGTACTTC.

CDR3 region: CSVVGNRNTEAFF. As DNA, the CDR3 is TGCAGCGTTGTGGGTAACCGGAACACTGAAGCTTTCTTT. The V call is TRBV29-1, the J call TRBJ1-1; no firm D call. This CDR3 has 13 residues. Deletions cut 4 bases from V and 1 base from J, with 10 bases between. From germline, CDR1 is SQVTM and CDR2 ANQGSEA. Complete variable domain (other parts from reference TRBV29-1 and TRBJ1-1): SAVISQKPSRDICQRGTSLTIQCQVDSQVTMMFWYRQQPGQSLTLIATANQGSEATYESGFVIDKFPISRPNLTFSTLTVSNMSPEDSSIYLCSVVGNRNTEAFFGQGTRLTVV.

The count of this clone is one. The chain joins TRBV28 to TRBJ2-2; TRBD2 agrees at 7 bases. V shed 0 bases and J 4 bases; nucleotides not matched to a gene: 5. This CDR3 comprises 16 residues. Germline-derived CDR1 and CDR2 are MDHEN and SYDVKM. The CDR3 bases are TGTGCCAGCAGTTTATGGGGGCCGGGGGGCACCGGGGAGCTGTTTTTT. This gives the protein CASSLWGPGGTGELFF.

The CDR3 sequence: CASSPGQRSVPRLFF. DNA for the CDR3: TGTGCCAGTAGCCCCGGACAGAGGTCGGTACCTAGGCTGTTTTTT. The chain links TRBV19 to TRBJ2-2; maybe TRBD1 (6 bases). The CDR3 is made up of 15 amino acids. Deletions cut 6 bases from V and 13 bases from J, with 24 bases between. Germline lookup yields CDR1 LNHDA and CDR2 SQIVND (reference sequence).

This clone was detected once. The CDR3 nucleotides read TGTGCCAGCAGCCAAAGTAGATCCGGCTACACCTTC. It is translated as CASSQSRSGYTF. The rearrangement links TRBV12-3 or TRBV12-4 to TRBJ1-2; D unclear. CDR3 size: 12 residues. Between the trimmed V and J ends, which lost 6 bases and 8 bases, there was a span of 13 bases.

The chain is built from TRBV7-8 and TRBJ1-1, with TRBD1 as a possible D gene (5 bases). This CDR3 spans 13 amino acids. V was cut by 5 bases and J by 7 bases, with 14 bases left in between. Germline lookup yields CDR1 SGHVS and CDR2 FQNEAQ. The CDR3 region is CASSAGTGDEAFF. For the CDR3, the DNA is TGTGCCAGCAGCGCCGGGACGGGGGATGAAGCTTTCTTT. The whole variable domain, filled in from reference TRBV7-8 and TRBJ1-1, reads GAGVSQSPRYKVAKRGQDVALRCDPISGHVSLFWYQQALGQGPEFLTYFQNEAQLDKSGLPSDRFFAERPEGSVSTLKIQRTQQEDSAVYLCASSAGTGDEAFFGQGTRLTVV.

V and J are TRBV14 and TRBJ1-1; D unresolved. CDR3 size: 15 residues. Trimming removed 3 bases at V and 0 bases at J, with 11 bases between. Germline V gives CDR1 SGHDN, CDR2 FVKESK. Here the CDR3 reads CASSQTGGLNTEAFF. The CDR3, as DNA: TGTGCCAGCAGCCAGACGGGCGGGTTGAACACTGAAGCTTTCTTT.

In nucleotides, the CDR3 is TGTGCCAGCGCAGGGCTAGCGGTTTCTGGGGAGCAGTACTTC. Its protein product is CASAGLAVSGEQYF. The chain uses TRBV6-5 and TRBJ2-7; 7 nucleotides line up with TRBD2. Germline-derived CDR1 and CDR2 are MNHEY and SVGAGI. V shed 8 bases, J shed 7 bases, and the junction held 14 bases outside the gene matches. This CDR3 comprises 14 residues.

The V and J genes are TRBV6-5 and TRBJ1-2; weak D call: TRBD1 (6 bases). CDR3 size: 14 residues. CDR1 is MNHEY, CDR2 SVGAGI, per germline. Trimming removed 2 bases at V and 7 bases at J, with 14 bases between. The CDR3 DNA follows: TGTGCCAGCAGTTACAGCAGGGGATCTATTGGCTACACCTTC. This gives the protein CASSYSRGSIGYTF.

The chain combines TRBV7-2 with TRBJ2-7, with a tentative D call TRBD1 (6 bases). The germline V gene has CDR1 SGHTA and CDR2 FQGNSA. The CDR3 has 14 residues. The germline V and J ends were trimmed by 3 bases and 2 bases, with 11 bases remaining between them. CDR3 residues: CASSLTGSPYEQYF. CDR3 bases: TGTGCCAGCAGCTTGACAGGCAGTCCCTACGAGCAGTACTTC.

The chain recombines TRBV28 with TRBJ2-7; TRBD2 might be the D (6 bases). CDR3 size: 15 residues. V dropped 2 bases and J dropped 3 bases, with 14 bases sitting between them. The germline V gene encodes CDR1 MDHEN and CDR2 SYDVKM. In nucleotides, the CDR3 is TGTGCCAGCAGTTTAGGAGGGACGGTAATCTACGAGCAGTACTTC. Protein sequence: CASSLGGTVIYEQYF.

The V and J genes are TRBV12-3 or TRBV12-4 and TRBJ1-1; D not resolved. The CDR3 consists of 13 residues. Trimming took 8 bases from V and 4 from J, leaving 14 bases between them. CDR3 coding DNA: TGTGCCAGCCAAAGTTCCCTTGGCACTGAAGCTTTCTTT. Protein sequence: CASQSSLGTEAFF.

This sequence joins TRBV7-8 and TRBJ2-6; D gene uncertain. From germline, CDR1 is SGHVS and CDR2 FQNEAQ. This CDR3 spans 15 amino acids. Trimming stripped 5 bases from V and 0 bases from J, with 8 bases between. The CDR3 spells CASSPVDSGANVLTF. The CDR3 coding sequence is TGTGCCAGCAGCCCAGTAGACTCTGGGGCCAACGTCCTGACTTTC.